Listed below are T cell receptor beta chains from one sample, sequenced in a study of T cells in Graves' hyperthyroidism and ophthalmopathy. Using its own MiXCR run on the multiplex PCR reads, TCRdb lists one record per CDR3 protein. The sample records almost 600,000 distinct CDR3 sequences, 46% being singletons. The sequencing input was peripheral blood or thyroid tissue (not recorded which). The receptors derive from a woman younger than 30 with Graves' hyperthyroidism. CDR3s include the opening cysteine and the closing phenylalanine or tryptophan. Each record gives: V gene, clone size, J gene, D gene, CDR3 DNA, CDR3 protein. The D gene is left open where the match is weak. For some rows the clone size is stated as once, few or many, or as a class when expanded; others skip it.

>TRBV19|many|TRBJ2-7|.
TGTGCCAGTAGAGGCGGAACCTACGAGCAGTACTTC
CASRGGTYEQYF
>TRBV5-4|.|TRBJ2-2|TRBD1
TGTGCCAGCAGCTCCCTACCTAAGCCCCTAACAGGGGGCCGGGGATTCACCGGGGAGCTGTTTTTT
CASSSLPKPLTGGRGFTGELFF
>TRBV20-1|.|TRBJ1-2|TRBD1
TGCAGTGCTAGATCCTTAGCGGGACAGTACTATGGCTACACCTTC
CSARSLAGQYYGYTF
>TRBV7-9|many|TRBJ1-2|.
TGTGCCAGCAGCCCCAACAGGGCAGCTAACTATGGCTACACCTTC
CASSPNRAANYGYTF
>TRBV7-7|many|TRBJ2-1|.
TGTGCCAGCAGCTTAAGGACGGATGACAATGAGCAGTTCTTC
CASSLRTDDNEQFF
>TRBV4-1|many|TRBJ1-2|TRBD1
TGCGCCAGCAGCCTCAGTTCTCACCGGGACAGGGGTAGCTACACCTTC
CASSLSSHRDRGSYTF
>TRBV29-1|.|TRBJ1-2|.
TGCAGCGTTGGGGGGAAGGGAGCTAACTATGGCTACACCTTC
CSVGGKGANYGYTF
>TRBV20-1|.|TRBJ2-7|TRBD2
TGCAGTGCGCTACATCTAGCGGGCAGGGGACGGGTGGGCCACAATGAGCAGTACTTC
CSALHLAGRGRVGHNEQYF
>TRBV24-1|.|TRBJ2-7|TRBD2
TGTGCCACCAGTGACTCACTAGCGGGACCATACGAGCAGTACTTC
CATSDSLAGPYEQYF
>TRBV10-3|many|TRBJ2-7|TRBD1
TGTGCCATCACAGCGGGACAGGGGAATTACGAGCAGTACTTC
CAITAGQGNYEQYF
>TRBV6-5|.|TRBJ2-5|TRBD2
TGTGCCAGCAGGTGGACTAGCAGATACCAAGAGACCCAGTACTTC
CASRWTSRYQETQYF
>TRBV20-1|many|TRBJ1-6|TRBD1
TGCAGTGCTAGAACAGGGGTGGCTTCACCCCTCCACTTT
CSARTGVASPLHF
>TRBV20-1|.|TRBJ1-1|.
TGCAGTGCTAGTCTGTACAATGAGCAGTTCTTT
CSASLYNEQFF
>TRBV20-1|few|TRBJ2-3|TRBD2
TGCAGTGCTAGAACCCCCCGGGAGGGGTCAGATACGCAGTATTTT
CSARTPREGSDTQYF
>TRBV29-1|.|TRBJ2-1|.
TGCAGCGTTGAAGCCACAGTTTACAATGAGCAGTTCTTC
CSVEATVYNEQFF
>TRBV18|.|TRBJ1-2|.
TGTGCCAGCTCACCATGGGCAGGGGCTAACTATGGCTACACCTTC
CASSPWAGANYGYTF
>TRBV29-1|many|TRBJ1-1|.
TGCAGCGACGGCACCTCATTCCACTCGAACACTGAAGCTTTCTTT
CSDGTSFHSNTEAFF
>TRBV7-7|many|TRBJ2-2|TRBD2
TGTGCTAGCAGCTTCCGGGGGACTAGCGGGAGGGCCTCGACCGGGGAGCTGTTTTTT
CASSFRGTSGRASTGELFF
>TRBV11-2|.|TRBJ1-3|.
TGTGCCAGCGCGCTACAGGGAGAGCCTGGAAACACCATATACTTT
CASALQGEPGNTIYF
>TRBV11-3|many|TRBJ2-2|.
TGTGCCAGCAGCTCACGGGACGCCGGGGAGCTGTTTTTT
CASSSRDAGELFF
>TRBV20-1|many|TRBJ2-3|.
TGCAGTGCTAGCGGAAACACAGATACGCAGTATTTT
CSASGNTDTQYF
>TRBV7-9|many|TRBJ1-3|.
TGTGCCAGCAGCTTAAGAGTTGAAAACACCATATATTTT
CASSLRVENTIYF
>TRBV6-2/TRBV6-3|many|TRBJ2-5|.
TGTGCCAGCAGTTACTCGGCGGGGTCGGGAGAGACCCAGTACTTC
CASSYSAGSGETQYF
>TRBV7-8|many|TRBJ2-2|.
TGTGCCCCAGGGGCCGGGGACACCGGGGAGCTGTTTTTT
CAPGAGDTGELFF
>TRBV4-1|.|TRBJ2-7|.
TGCGCCAGCAGCCAAGATGGGAGCGGGCGCTCCTACGAGCAGTACTTC
CASSQDGSGRSYEQYF
>TRBV29-1|few|TRBJ2-2|.
TGCAGCGTTCAGGGGACCGGGGAGCTGTTTTTT
CSVQGTGELFF
>TRBV2|.|TRBJ2-1|TRBD1
TGTGCCAGCAGACCCGGACAGGCTTCCTACAATGAGCAGTTCTTC
CASRPGQASYNEQFF
>TRBV7-3|.|TRBJ1-1|.
TGTGCCAGCAGCAAATGGAGGAACACTGAAGCTTTCTTT
CASSKWRNTEAFF
>TRBV20-1|.|TRBJ1-2|.
TGCAGTGCCCCCAATGGGGGACGTCGGGATGGCTACACCTTC
CSAPNGGRRDGYTF
>TRBV5-1|many|TRBJ1-1|TRBD1
TGCGCCAGCAGCTCCCGGACAGGGGGCGAATCGGAAGCTTTCTTT
CASSSRTGGESEAFF
>TRBV20-1|many|TRBJ2-7|.
TGCAGTGCCATAGCGGAGCGTTCCGAGCAGTACTTC
CSAIAERSEQYF
>TRBV4-1|many|TRBJ1-2|.
TGCGCCAGCAGCCAAGTTCTAGGGGTCCGTGGCTACACCTTC
CASSQVLGVRGYTF
>TRBV19|many|TRBJ1-2|.
TGTGCCAGTAGTCCTCCGGGGCGCGGTGTCGGCTACACCTTC
CASSPPGRGVGYTF
>TRBV29-1|.|TRBJ2-1|.
TGCAGCGTTGAAGGGCCAGGGAGGAGCTACAATGAGCAGTTCTTC
CSVEGPGRSYNEQFF
>TRBV5-6|.|TRBJ1-4|.
TGTGCCAGCAGCTTGTACGGAGAAAAACTGTTTTTT
CASSLYGEKLFF
>TRBV2|.|TRBJ1-2|.
TGTGCCAGCAGTGAGGGGGGGCGGGATGGCTACACCTTC
CASSEGGRDGYTF
>TRBV30|.|TRBJ2-5|.
TGTGCCTGGAGCCAAGGCGCCGTCCAAGAGACCCAGTACTTC
CAWSQGAVQETQYF
>TRBV7-8|.|TRBJ2-3|TRBD2
TGTGCCAGCAGCTTTTTGACCGGCGGGAGCGGTACGCAGTATTTT
CASSFLTGGSGTQYF
>TRBV30|.|TRBJ1-2|TRBD1
TGTGCCTGGAGCGGACAGGAGAACTATGGCTACACCTTC
CAWSGQENYGYTF
>TRBV7-9|many|TRBJ1-1|TRBD1
TGTGCCAGCAGCTTAGGGACAGGTTGGAACACTGAAGCTTTCTTT
CASSLGTGWNTEAFF